This T cell receptor (beta chain) was documented in a study of T-cell reconstitution after alpha-beta-depleted transplantation in children. Unique molecular identifiers were incorporated during preparation of the TCRbeta library. TCRdb recomputed calls from the PCR reads with MiXCR, one row per CDR3 protein. The sample holds 600,000 to 700,000 distinct CDR3 sequences, roughly 15% seen once. This CDR3 region has 16 residues. Germline loops: CDR1 LGHNA, CDR2 YSLEER. V was trimmed by 0 bases and J by 4 bases, leaving 12 bases between them. The chain combines TRBV4-3 with TRBJ2-2; weak D call: TRBD1 (5 bases). Sequenced here: PBMCs from the stem cell graft donor, sampled from the stem cell graft. The sequence was obtained from a human donor who donated a stem cell graft to a child with acute myeloid leukemia. Here the CDR3 reads CASSQDRAGSTGELFF. CDR3 sequence (DNA): TGCGCCAGCAGCCAAGATAGGGCAGGGTCCACCGGGGAGCTGTTTTTT.